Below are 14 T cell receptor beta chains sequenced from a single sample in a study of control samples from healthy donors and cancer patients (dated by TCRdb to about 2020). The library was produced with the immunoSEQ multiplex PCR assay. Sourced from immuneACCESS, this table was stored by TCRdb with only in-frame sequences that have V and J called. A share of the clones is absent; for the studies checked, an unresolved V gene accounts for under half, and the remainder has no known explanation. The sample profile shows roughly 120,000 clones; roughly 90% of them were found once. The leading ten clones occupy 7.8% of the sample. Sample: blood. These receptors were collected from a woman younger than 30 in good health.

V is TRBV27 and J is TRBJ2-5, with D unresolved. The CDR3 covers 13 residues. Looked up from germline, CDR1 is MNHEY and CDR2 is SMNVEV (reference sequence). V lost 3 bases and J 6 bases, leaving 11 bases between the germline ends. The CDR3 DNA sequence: TGTGCCAGCAGTTTTTACTTGGGAAAGACCCAGTACTTC. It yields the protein CASSFYLGKTQYF.

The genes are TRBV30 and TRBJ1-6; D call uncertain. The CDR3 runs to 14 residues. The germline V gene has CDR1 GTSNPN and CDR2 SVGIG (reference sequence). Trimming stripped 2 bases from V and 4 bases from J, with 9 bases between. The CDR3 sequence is CAWSWAGYNSPLHF. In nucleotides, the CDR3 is TGTGCCTGGAGTTGGGCGGGTTATAATTCACCCCTCCACTTT.

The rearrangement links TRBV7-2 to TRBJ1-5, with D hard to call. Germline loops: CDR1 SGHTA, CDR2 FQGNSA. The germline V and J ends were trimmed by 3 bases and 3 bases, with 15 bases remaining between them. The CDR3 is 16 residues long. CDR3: CASSLGGSSVNQPQHF. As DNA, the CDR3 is TGTGCCAGCAGCTTGGGCGGCTCCTCGGTCAATCAGCCCCAGCATTTT.

In nucleotides, the CDR3 is TGCGCCAGCAGCTTGTATCCGAACACTGAAGCTTTCTTT. It encodes CASSLYPNTEAFF. The chain combines TRBV5-1 with TRBJ1-1; D uncertain. The CDR3 contains 13 residues. The V end was cut by 1 base, the J end by 1 base, with 5 bases between. Germline assignment: CDR1 SGHRS and CDR2 YFSETQ.

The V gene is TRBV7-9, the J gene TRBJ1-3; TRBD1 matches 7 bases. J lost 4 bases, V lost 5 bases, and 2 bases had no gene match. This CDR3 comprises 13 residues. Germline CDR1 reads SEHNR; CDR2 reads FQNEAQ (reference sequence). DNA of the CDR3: TGTGCCAGCAGCGTGGGACAGGGAAACACCATATATTTT. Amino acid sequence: CASSVGQGNTIYF.

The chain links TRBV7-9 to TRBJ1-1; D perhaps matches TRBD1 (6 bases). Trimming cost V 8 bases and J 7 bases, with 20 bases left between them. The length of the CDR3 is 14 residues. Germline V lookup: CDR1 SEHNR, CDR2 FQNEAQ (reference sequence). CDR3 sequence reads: CASLKQGNYLEAFF. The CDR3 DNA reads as TGTGCCAGCCTGAAACAGGGAAATTACCTTGAAGCTTTCTTT.

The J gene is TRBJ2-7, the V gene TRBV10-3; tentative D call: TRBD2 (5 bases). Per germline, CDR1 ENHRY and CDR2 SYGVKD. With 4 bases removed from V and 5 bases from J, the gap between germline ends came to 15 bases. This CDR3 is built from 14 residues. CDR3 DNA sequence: TGTGCCATCAGTGTCCATGAGGGCGAGGACGAGCAGTACTTC. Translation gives CAISVHEGEDEQYF.

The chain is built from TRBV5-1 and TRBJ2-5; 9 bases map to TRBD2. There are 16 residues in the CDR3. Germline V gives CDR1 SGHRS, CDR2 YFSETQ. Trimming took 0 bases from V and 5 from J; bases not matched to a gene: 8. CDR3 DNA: TGCGCCAGCAGCTTGGGACAGCGGGGGGCAGGGGAGACCCAGTACTTC. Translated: CASSLGQRGAGETQYF.

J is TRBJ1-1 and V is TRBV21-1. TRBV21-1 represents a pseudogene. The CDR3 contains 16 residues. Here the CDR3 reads CASSNGRDRGNTEAFF. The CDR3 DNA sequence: TGTGCCAGCAGCAACGGGAGGGACCGAGGGAACACTGAAGCTTTCTTT.

CDR3: CASREDYLETGELFF. The CDR3 DNA sequence: TGTGCCAGCAGGGAGGACTACCTAGAGACCGGGGAGCTGTTTTTT. The chain recombines TRBV2 with TRBJ2-2; perhaps TRBD2 as D (6 bases). CDR1 is SNHLY, CDR2 FYNNEI, per germline. Trimming stripped 6 bases from V and 5 bases from J, with 16 bases between. The CDR3 covers 15 residues.

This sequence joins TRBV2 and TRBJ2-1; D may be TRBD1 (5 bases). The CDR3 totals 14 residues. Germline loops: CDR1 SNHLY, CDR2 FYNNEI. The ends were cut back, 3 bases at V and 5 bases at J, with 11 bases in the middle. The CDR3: CASSDPRVDNEQFF. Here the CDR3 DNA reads TGTGCCAGCAGTGATCCCAGGGTTGACAATGAGCAGTTCTTC.

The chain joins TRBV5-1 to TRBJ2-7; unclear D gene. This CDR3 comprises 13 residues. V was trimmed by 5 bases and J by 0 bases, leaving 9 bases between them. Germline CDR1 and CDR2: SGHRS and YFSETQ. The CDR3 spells CASSYAASYEQYF. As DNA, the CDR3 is TGCGCCAGCAGTTATGCAGCCTCCTACGAGCAGTACTTC.

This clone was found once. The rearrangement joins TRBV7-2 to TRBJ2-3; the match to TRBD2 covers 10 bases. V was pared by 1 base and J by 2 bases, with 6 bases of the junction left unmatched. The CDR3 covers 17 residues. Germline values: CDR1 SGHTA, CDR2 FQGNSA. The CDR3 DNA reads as TGTGCCAGCAGCTTAGTTAGCGGGGGGCGTCCCACAGATACGCAGTATTTT. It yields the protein CASSLVSGGRPTDTQYF.

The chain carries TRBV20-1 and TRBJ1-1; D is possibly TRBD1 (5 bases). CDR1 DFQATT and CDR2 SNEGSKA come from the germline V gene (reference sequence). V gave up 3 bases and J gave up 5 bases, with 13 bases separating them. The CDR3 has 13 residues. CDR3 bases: TGCAGTGCTAGTGTGGTGGGGGGGACTGAAGCTTTCTTT. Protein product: CSASVVGGTEAFF.